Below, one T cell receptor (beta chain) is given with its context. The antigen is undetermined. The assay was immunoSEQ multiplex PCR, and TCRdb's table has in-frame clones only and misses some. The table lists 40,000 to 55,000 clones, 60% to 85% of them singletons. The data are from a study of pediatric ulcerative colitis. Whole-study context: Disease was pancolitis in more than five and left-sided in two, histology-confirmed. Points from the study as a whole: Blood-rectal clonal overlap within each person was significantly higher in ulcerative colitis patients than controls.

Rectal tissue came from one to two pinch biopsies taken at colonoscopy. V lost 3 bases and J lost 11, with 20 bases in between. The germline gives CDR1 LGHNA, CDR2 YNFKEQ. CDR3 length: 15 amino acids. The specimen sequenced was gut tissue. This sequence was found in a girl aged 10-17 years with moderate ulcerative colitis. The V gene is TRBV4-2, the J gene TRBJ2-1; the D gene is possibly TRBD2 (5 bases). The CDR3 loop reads CASSQRVELGKKQFF. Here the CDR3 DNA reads TGTGCCAGCAGCCAGAGGGTGGAACTAGGAAAGAAGCAGTTCTTC.